One and the same sample provided the 19 T cell receptor beta chains below, sequenced in a study of blood T cell repertoires in COVID-19 (dated by TCRdb to 2020 to 2022). Library prep was done by the immunoSEQ multiplex PCR assay. TCRdb provides this immuneACCESS table in a form limited to in-frame rearrangements. Some clones are lacking; in checked studies, under half of them reflect an unresolved V gene, and why the rest are absent is not known. A total of approximately 100,000 clones appear in this sample, around 88% of them only once. The ten largest account for 25% of the sample. Sequencing was carried out using peripheral blood. Source of these receptors: a human donor in a cohort sampled during active COVID-19.

The chain uses TRBV12-3 or TRBV12-4 and TRBJ1-2; D gene unclear. The V and J ends lost 2 bases and 6 bases respectively, with 7 bases between them. The CDR3 spans 12 residues. The CDR3 region has the DNA TGTGCCAGCAGTTTATTGAGGGATGGCTACACCTTC. This sequence encodes CASSLLRDGYTF.

The chain uses TRBV4-1 and TRBJ2-4, with 11 bases fitting TRBD2. The germline V gene has CDR1 MGHRA and CDR2 YSYEKL. With V trimmed by 2 bases and J by 3 bases, 3 bases remained unmatched. The CDR3 runs 16 residues. The CDR3 reads CASSQPTSGSKNIQYF. The CDR3 DNA is TGCGCCAGCAGCCAACCCACTAGCGGGAGCAAAAACATTCAGTACTTC.

This chain joins TRBV11-3 and TRBJ2-7; 7 nucleotides align to TRBD2. The germline CDR1 and CDR2 sequences are SGHNT and YENEEA. The ends lost 6 bases at V and 6 bases at J; junction bases unmatched: 14. The CDR3 runs to 15 residues. CDR3: CASSPNRGSSSEQYF. The CDR3 bases are TGTGCCAGCAGTCCTAACCGCGGGAGTTCGTCCGAGCAGTACTTC.

This clone was seen only once. One end of the junction is discordant with germline, which a read error may explain. The CDR3 sequence: CASTSAGTENSSGHF. The CDR3 nucleotides are TGTGCCAGCACCTCGGCCGGGACAGAAAACTCGAGCGGTCACTTC. V and J are TRBV28 and TRBJ2-7; 7 bases align to TRBD1. The CDR3 totals 15 residues. The germline V gene has CDR1 MDHEN and CDR2 SYDVKM. The full variable domain, rest sourced from reference TRBV28 and TRBJ2-7, is DVKVTQSSRYLVKRTGEKVFLECVQDMDHENMFWYRQDPGLGLRLIYFSYDVKMKEKGDIPEGYSVSREKKERFSLILESASTNQTSMYLCASTSAGTENSSGHFGPGTRLTVT.

The J gene is TRBJ2-2, the V gene TRBV5-1; perhaps TRBD1 as D (6 bases). The CDR3 covers 16 residues. Trimming cost V 0 bases and J 0 bases, with 9 bases left between them. Germline V gene data show CDR1 as SGHRS and CDR2 as YFSETQ. CDR3 DNA: TGCGCCAGCAGCTTGGCCGGGACACCGAACACCGGGGAGCTGTTTTTT. It encodes CASSLAGTPNTGELFF.

This clone came up many times. The CDR3 DNA sequence: TGTGCCAGCAGTGACGCTAGCGGGGGATCCTCCGATACGCAGTATTTT. Its translation is CASSDASGGSSDTQYF. This chain uses TRBV6-4 with TRBJ2-3; 10 bases line up with TRBD2. V shed 2 bases, J shed 6 bases, and the junction held 8 bases outside the gene matches. Germline lookup yields CDR1 MRHNA and CDR2 SNTAGT. This CDR3 has 16 amino acids.

The chain uses TRBV29-1 and TRBJ2-1; TRBD1 is a possible D gene (6 bases). V dropped 4 bases and J dropped 4 bases, with 11 bases sitting between them. CDR1 is SQVTM, CDR2 ANQGSEA, per germline. The CDR3 sequence is 13 residues long. The CDR3 sequence is CSVVGQKYNEQFF. The CDR3 nucleotides read TGCAGCGTTGTAGGACAGAAATACAATGAGCAGTTCTTC.

This chain joins TRBV11-2 and TRBJ1-3, with a tentative D call TRBD1 (5 bases). Trimming pared 5 bases from V and 1 base from J, leaving 15 bases between. Per germline, CDR1 SGHAT and CDR2 FQNNGV. The CDR3 consists of 16 residues. CDR3 sequence reads: CASSVGRVGSGNTIYF. As DNA, the CDR3 is TGTGCCAGCAGCGTGGGCAGGGTCGGATCTGGAAACACCATATATTTT. Full variable domain (rest looked up from reference TRBV11-2 and TRBJ1-3): EAGVAQSPRYKIIEKRQSVAFWCNPISGHATLYWYQQILGQGPKLLIQFQNNGVVDDSQLPKDRFSAERLKGVDSTLKIQPAKLEDSAVYLCASSVGRVGSGNTIYFGEGSWLTVV.

The V gene is TRBV9, the J gene TRBJ1-1; D unclear. Germline assignment: CDR1 SGDLS and CDR2 YYNGEE. CDR3 length: 14 residues. The V end lost 0 bases, the J end lost 1 base, and 7 bases lay between the germline ends. CDR3 residues: CASSVATGNTEAFF. The DNA of the CDR3 is TGTGCCAGCAGCGTAGCTACGGGGAACACTGAAGCTTTCTTT.

The chain combines TRBV27 with TRBJ2-1; the match to TRBD2 covers 9 bases. This CDR3 region has 18 residues. Per germline, CDR1 MNHEY and CDR2 SMNVEV (reference sequence). V was clipped by 3 bases and J by 4 bases; unmatched bases: 13. In DNA form, the CDR3 reads TGTGCCAGCAGTTTCCGGCGGGAGGGCTTTAAAATTTACAATGAGCAGTTCTTC. This sequence encodes CASSFRREGFKIYNEQFF.

The chain combines TRBV11-3 with TRBJ2-3; no reliable D call. Germline V gene data show CDR1 as SGHNT and CDR2 as YENEEA. The CDR3 totals 14 residues. The V gene lost 5 bases and the J gene lost 0 bases, with 9 bases spanning the gap. The CDR3 nucleotides read TGTGCCAGCAGCAGAGCATCTAGCACAGATACGCAGTATTTT. Encoded protein: CASSRASSTDTQYF.

This clone was picked up one time. The chain employs TRBV19 and TRBJ1-2; D possibly corresponds to TRBD1 (5 bases). Looked up from germline, CDR1 is LNHDA and CDR2 is SQIVND (reference sequence). The CDR3 totals 13 residues. V lost 4 bases, J lost 4 bases, and 10 bases lay in between. CDR3: CASSNRDSYGYTF. The CDR3 DNA is TGTGCCAGTAGTAACCGGGACTCCTATGGCTACACCTTC.

The J gene is TRBJ2-3, the V gene TRBV7-2, with 8 nucleotides matching TRBD2. The ends lost 4 bases at V and 2 bases at J; junction bases unmatched: 8. There are 16 residues in the CDR3. The germline V gene encodes CDR1 SGHTA and CDR2 FQGNSA. DNA for the CDR3: TGTGCCAGCAGCTACCGGGGGGGAACAGCCACAGATACGCAGTATTTT. Encoded protein: CASSYRGGTATDTQYF.

This chain connects TRBV18 to TRBJ2-4; 7 bases agree with TRBD1. V was pared by 2 bases and J by 6 bases, with 4 bases of the junction left unmatched. Germline V gene sequence: CDR1 KGHSH, CDR2 LQKENI. This CDR3 contains 14 residues. CDR3 loop: CASSPYRGRNIQYF. CDR3 DNA sequence: TGTGCCAGCTCACCATACAGGGGCCGAAACATTCAGTACTTC.

V gene TRBV7-8 combines with J gene TRBJ2-1, with TRBD1 matching 9 bases. Losses at the gene ends were 2 bases for V and 8 bases for J; bases not matched to a gene: 10. The CDR3 has 16 amino acids. Germline assignment: CDR1 SGHVS and CDR2 FQNEAQ. CDR3 DNA sequence: TGTGCCAGCAGCTTAAGGAGGGACAGGGAGTTTCATGAGCAGTTCTTC. It yields the protein CASSLRRDREFHEQFF.

The chain joins TRBV19 to TRBJ1-1; 9 bases map to TRBD1. Germline CDR1 and CDR2: LNHDA and SQIVND (reference sequence). The CDR3 contains 15 residues. V lost 5 bases to trimming and J lost 5 bases; unmatched junction nucleotides: 9. CDR3 sequence (DNA): TGTGCCAGTAGTTGGGGAAACAGGGGGCGAACTGAAGCTTTCTTT. It is translated as CASSWGNRGRTEAFF. Filled out from reference TRBV19 and TRBJ1-1, the complete variable domain reads DGGITQSPKYLFRKEGQNVTLSCEQNLNHDAMYWYRQDPGQGLRLIYYSQIVNDFQKGDIAEGYSVSREKKESFPLTVTSAQKNPTAFYLCASSWGNRGRTEAFFGQGTRLTVV.

The J gene is TRBJ2-5, the V gene TRBV14; D ambiguous. The CDR3 covers 14 residues. The V end was cut by 4 bases, the J end by 2 bases, with 11 bases between. Germline CDR1 SGHDN, CDR2 FVKESK. The chain's CDR3 is CASSPRPRQETQYF. DNA of the CDR3: TGTGCCAGCAGCCCGCGGCCGCGGCAAGAGACCCAGTACTTC.

The chain employs TRBV11-2 and TRBJ2-7; 7 bases align to TRBD1. The germline V gene has CDR1 SGHAT and CDR2 FQNNGV. This CDR3 region has 15 residues. V lost 4 bases to trimming and J lost 0 bases; unmatched junction nucleotides: 6. The DNA of the CDR3 is TGTGCCAGCAGCTCTCTCCGGGACAGCTCCTACGAGCAGTACTTC. This gives the protein CASSSLRDSSYEQYF.

The rearrangement uses TRBV6-2 or TRBV6-3 and TRBJ2-5; 9 bases agree with TRBD2. V dropped 6 bases and J dropped 3; count of bases not matched to a gene: 8. The CDR3 is made up of 15 amino acids. Germline V lookup: CDR1 MNHEY, CDR2 SVGEGT. DNA of the CDR3: TGTGCCAGCAGCCGAGATCTAGCGGGGAAAGAGACCCAGTACTTC. Its protein is CASSRDLAGKETQYF.